This T cell receptor (beta chain) originates from a study of shared clonotypes between healthy human individuals. Study results and caveats: Shared clonotypes across all four donors exceeded non-shared ones in generation probability. On the whole, naive subsets had larger estimated richness than memory subsets had.

Remarks on this clone: The antigen remains undetermined.

For each subset, genomic DNA was distributed in equal portions over several immunoSEQ plates. The protocol was immunoSEQ multiplex PCR, while the TCRdb copy is restricted to in-frame clones and leaves out a portion. The sample shows some 2,400,000 clones, approximately 96% of them seen only once. The sequenced sample consisted of naive CD4+ T cells sorted from blood. Subset: CD45RA+ positively selected. The sequence was obtained from a man between 18 and 35 years old in good health.

The CDR3, as DNA: TGTGCCAGCCGCCGGTCGGGGGTCACTAATGAAAAACTGTTTTTT. Amino acids: CASRRSGVTNEKLFF. V gene TRBV5-6 combines with J gene TRBJ1-4; perhaps TRBD1 as D (5 bases). This CDR3 contains 15 residues. Germline CDR1 and CDR2: SGHDT and YYEEEE. V lost 7 bases, J lost 2 bases, and 15 bases lay in between.